This T cell receptor (beta chain) comes out of a study of blood T cell repertoires in COVID-19. Background on the study: Specimens from acute and convalescent COVID-19 originated in the United States, Italy and Spain.

The data were produced by immunoSEQ multiplex PCR, yet TCRdb's version contains in-frame clones alone and is incomplete. The sample holds 200,000 to 250,000 clones, 86% seen once. V was cut by 1 base and J by 5 bases, with 12 bases left in between. This CDR3 comprises 15 residues. Germline V CDR1 and CDR2: MGHRA, YSYEKL. Sequenced: peripheral blood. This TCR came from a man aged 80 or over with acute or convalescent COVID-19. The chain is built from TRBV4-1 and TRBJ1-5, with TRBD1 as a possible D gene (5 bases). The CDR3 spells CASSQAVTGHQPQHF. The CDR3 DNA sequence: TGCGCCAGCAGCCAAGCGGTCACAGGTCATCAGCCCCAGCATTTT.